Listed here are 12 T cell receptor beta chains from one sample, sequenced in a study of T cell responses to AZD1222 COVID-19 vaccine. TCRdb's copy holds only in-frame clones and misses some; the assay was immunoSEQ multiplex PCR. The sample lists 150,000 to 200,000 clones; roughly 90% were seen once. Sequenced here: peripheral blood, sampled on day 0 of AZD1222 vaccination. The receptors here all came from an adult in good health.

The V gene is TRBV6-5, the J gene TRBJ1-2; the match to TRBD1 covers 9 bases. V shed 6 bases, J shed 4 bases, and the junction held 6 bases outside the gene matches. Germline CDR1 MNHEY, CDR2 SVGAGI. The CDR3 is 14 amino acids. CDR3 coding DNA: TGTGCCAGCAGCAACAGGGGGCCGGGCTATGGCTACACCTTC. Amino acids: CASSNRGPGYGYTF.

The chain links TRBV28 to TRBJ2-1; D gene ambiguous. V was shortened by 5 bases and J by 5 bases, with 19 bases between the two germline ends. The germline gives CDR1 MDHEN, CDR2 SYDVKM. This CDR3 contains 16 residues. The CDR3 DNA sequence: TGTGCCAGCAGTCTAAAGGGTCACAGAATAAACAATGAGCAGTTCTTC. Its translation: CASSLKGHRINNEQFF.

This clone was detected only a few times. The chain is built from TRBV6-4 and TRBJ2-2; TRBD2 agrees at 7 bases. The CDR3 spans 16 residues. J gave up 4 bases and V 0 bases, and 5 bases lay outside the gene matches. Germline lookup yields CDR1 MRHNA and CDR2 SNTAGT. The CDR3 region is CASSDSVGGPTGELFF. CDR3 DNA: TGTGCCAGCAGTGACTCTGTGGGAGGGCCCACCGGGGAGCTGTTTTTT.

CDR3 DNA: TGTGCCAACTGGACAGGCTACAATGAGCAGTTCTTC. Translating gives CANWTGYNEQFF. The V call is TRBV25-1, the J call TRBJ2-1; 7 bases agree with TRBD1. There are 12 residues in the CDR3. In germline, CDR1 is MGHDK, CDR2 SYGVNS. Germline trimming cut 10 bases from V and 3 bases from J; bases unmatched to any gene: 3.

V gene TRBV5-5 combines with J gene TRBJ2-7, with 9 bases fitting TRBD2. This CDR3 has 17 residues. Germline lookup yields CDR1 SGHKS and CDR2 YYEKEE (reference sequence). The trim removed 0 bases at V and 4 bases at J, leaving 11 bases unmatched. The CDR3 nucleotides read TGTGCCAGCAGCTTGGGCGGGGGGGCTAGCAACCCTTACGAGCAGTACTTC. Translating gives CASSLGGGASNPYEQYF.

This clone was detected only a few times. This chain uses TRBV2 with TRBJ2-1; 13 nucleotides agree with TRBD2. Germline CDR1 SNHLY, CDR2 FYNNEI. CDR3 size: 16 residues. V lost 6 bases and J lost 4; bases outside the gene matches: 6. The CDR3 DNA sequence: TGTGCCAGCAGGGCACTAGCGGGAGGGCAGTACAATGAGCAGTTCTTC. Translating it yields CASRALAGGQYNEQFF.

This chain links TRBV6-5 with TRBJ2-1; D remains ambiguous. The germline CDR1 and CDR2 sequences are MNHEY and SVGAGI. CDR3 size: 14 residues. V was trimmed by 0 bases and J by 5 bases, leaving 8 bases between them. CDR3 residues: CASSYSMGNNEQFF. In DNA form, the CDR3 reads TGTGCCAGCAGTTACTCGATGGGCAACAATGAGCAGTTCTTC.

The chain joins TRBV9 to TRBJ1-5, with D perhaps matching TRBD1 (5 bases). The V end was cut by 3 bases, the J end by 2 bases, with 18 bases between. This CDR3 region has 17 residues. CDR1 and CDR2 from the germline V gene are SGDLS and YYNGEE. Here the CDR3 DNA reads TGTGCCAGCAGCGACTACCTAACAGGCTGGGGCAATCAGCCCCAGCATTTT. It is translated as CASSDYLTGWGNQPQHF.

The chain couples TRBV20-1 to TRBJ1-5; D possibly corresponds to TRBD1 (5 bases). Per the germline V gene, CDR1 is DFQATT and CDR2 is SNEGSKA (reference sequence). Trimming took off 6 bases at V and 5 bases at J, with 14 bases between the two ends. CDR3 size: 13 residues. The CDR3 region is CSASEGKYQPQHF. In DNA form, the CDR3 reads TGCAGTGCAAGTGAGGGGAAATATCAGCCCCAGCATTTT.

The rearrangement links TRBV7-2 to TRBJ1-4; D is possibly TRBD1 (5 bases). Trimming stripped 1 base from V and 5 bases from J, with 11 bases between. The CDR3 runs 15 residues. Germline values: CDR1 SGHTA, CDR2 FQGNSA. This chain's CDR3 is CASSLGGGENEKLFF. The DNA for the CDR3 is TGTGCCAGCAGCTTAGGAGGAGGGGAGAATGAAAAACTGTTTTTT.

V and J are TRBV18 and TRBJ1-1; tentative D call: TRBD1 (5 bases). This CDR3 contains 14 residues. The germline gives CDR1 KGHSH, CDR2 LQKENI. V lost 4 bases and J lost 6, with 15 bases in between. CDR3 loop: CASSLTKGVPEAFF. The CDR3 region has the DNA TGTGCCAGCTCACTTACCAAAGGGGTCCCTGAAGCTTTCTTT.

V usage is TRBV28 and J usage is TRBJ2-7; D is undetermined. V shed 4 bases and J shed 3 bases, with 16 bases lying between them. Germline V gene lookup returns CDR1 MDHEN and CDR2 SYDVKM. This CDR3 is 15 amino acids long. This CDR3 is CASSSPRKANYEQYF. The CDR3 DNA follows: TGTGCCAGCAGTTCCCCCCGAAAGGCCAACTACGAGCAGTACTTC.